Here is one TCR beta chain with its context. The antigen is undetermined. These data come from a study of OX40 agonist ivuxolimab in advanced cancers. Turning to the study itself: Hepatocellular carcinoma, melanoma, renal cell or head and neck cancer affected the dose-escalation patients. Partial responses were achieved by three patients, of whom one had hepatocellular carcinoma and two had cutaneous melanoma.

Study-wide results and caveats: At 0.1 to 3.0 mg/kg, clonal expansion of CD4+ and CD8+ blood T cells had occurred by week 6. Antigen targets of the expanded peripheral T cells went undetermined.

The germline V gene has CDR1 LGHNA and CDR2 YNFKEQ. The ends were cut back, 0 bases at V and 12 bases at J, with 21 bases in the middle. The CDR3 loop spans 16 amino acids. Using immunoSEQ multiplex PCR, the repertoire was profiled, and TCRdb retains in-frame clones only, with some absent. Of 55,000 to 80,000 clones in the sample, about 88% were seen once. The sequenced sample was CD4+ or CD8+ T cells sorted from blood, obtained in a trial of the OX40 agonist ivuxolimab. This chain connects TRBV4-2 to TRBJ2-1, with TRBD2 as a possible D gene (6 bases). This TCR came from an adult with an advanced solid tumor such as melanoma, head and neck, liver or kidney cancer. CDR3 sequence reads: CASSQDGVGGSNLQFF. The DNA of the CDR3 is TGTGCCAGCAGCCAAGATGGGGTGGGGGGTTCTAATTTGCAGTTCTTC.